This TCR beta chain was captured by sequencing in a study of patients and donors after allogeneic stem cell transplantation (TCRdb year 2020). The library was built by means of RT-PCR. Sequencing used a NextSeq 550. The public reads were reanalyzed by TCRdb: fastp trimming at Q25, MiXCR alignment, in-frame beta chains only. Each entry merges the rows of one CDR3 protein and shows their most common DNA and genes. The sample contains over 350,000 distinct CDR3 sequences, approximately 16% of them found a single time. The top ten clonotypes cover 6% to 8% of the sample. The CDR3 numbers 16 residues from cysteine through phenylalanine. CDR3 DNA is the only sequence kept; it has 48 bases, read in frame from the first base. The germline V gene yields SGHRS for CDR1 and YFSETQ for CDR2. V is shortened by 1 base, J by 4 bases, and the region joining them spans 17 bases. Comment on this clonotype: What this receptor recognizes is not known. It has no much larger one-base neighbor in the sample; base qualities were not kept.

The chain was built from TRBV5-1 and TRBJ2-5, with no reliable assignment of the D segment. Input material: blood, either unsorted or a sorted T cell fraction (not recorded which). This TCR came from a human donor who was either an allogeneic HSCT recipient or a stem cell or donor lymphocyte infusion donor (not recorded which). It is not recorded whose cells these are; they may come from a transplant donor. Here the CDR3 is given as CASSLFPGEAIETQYF. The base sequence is TGCGCCAGCAGCTTGTTTCCGGGCGAAGCAATAGAGACCCAGTACTTC. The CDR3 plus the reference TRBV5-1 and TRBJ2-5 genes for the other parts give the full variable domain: KAGVTQTPRYLIKTRGQQVTLSCSPISGHRSVSWYQQTPGQGLQFLFEYFSETQRNKGNFPGRFSGRQFSNSRSEMNVSTLELGDSALYLCASSLFPGEAIETQYFGPGTRLLVL.